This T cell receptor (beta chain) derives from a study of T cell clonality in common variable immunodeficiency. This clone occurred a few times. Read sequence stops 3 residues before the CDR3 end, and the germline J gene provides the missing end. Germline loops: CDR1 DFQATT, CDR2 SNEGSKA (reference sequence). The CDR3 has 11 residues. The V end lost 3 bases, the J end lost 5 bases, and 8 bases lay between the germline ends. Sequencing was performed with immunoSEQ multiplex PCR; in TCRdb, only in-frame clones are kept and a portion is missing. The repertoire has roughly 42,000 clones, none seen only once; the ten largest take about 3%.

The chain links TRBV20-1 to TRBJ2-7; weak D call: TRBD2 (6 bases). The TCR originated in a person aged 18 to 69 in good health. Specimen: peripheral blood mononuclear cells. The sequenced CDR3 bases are TGCAGTGCTAGCGGGGAGGACGAG. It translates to CSASGEDE. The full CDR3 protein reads CSASGEDEQYF.